These 4 T cell receptor beta chains were all obtained from the same sample, sequenced in a study of early T cells in non-severe SARS-CoV-2 infection. TCRdb re-called the 5' RACE reads with MiXCR, one entry per CDR3 protein. The sample yields over 60,000 distinct CDR3 sequences, roughly 10% seen once. Sample: whole blood. The receptor set was obtained from an adult who was a healthcare worker with PCR-confirmed SARS-CoV-2 infection or an uninfected control (not recorded which).

This clonotype was counted only a few times. This chain joins TRBV10-3 and TRBJ2-7, with TRBD1 matching 11 bases. This CDR3 comprises 17 residues. CDR1 and CDR2 (germline): ENHRY, SYGVKD. The V and J ends lost 8 bases and 9 bases, in that order; junction bases with no gene match: 21. The CDR3: CAIGGQGAIIDADAQYF. In DNA, the CDR3 is TGTGCCATCGGTGGACAGGGGGCGATTATCGATGCCGACGCGCAGTACTTC.

The genes are TRBV6-2 or TRBV6-3 and TRBJ2-3; 15 positions agree with TRBD2. The CDR3 contains 15 residues. Germline CDR1 and CDR2: MNHEY and SVGEGT. V was pared by 9 bases and J by 7 bases, with 8 bases of the junction left unmatched. The CDR3: CASSGLAGGPNTQYF. The DNA for the CDR3 is TGTGCCAGTTCTGGACTAGCGGGAGGGCCGAATACGCAGTATTTT.

This clonotype has ten or more counts. The chain's CDR3 is CAFRPQIGTEAFF. The CDR3 DNA is TGTGCCTTCCGGCCTCAGATCGGGACTGAAGCTTTCTTT. V gene TRBV30 combines with J gene TRBJ1-1, with D unclear. V was shortened by 7 bases and J by 5 bases, with 17 bases between the two germline ends. The CDR3 has 13 amino acids. Germline-derived CDR1 and CDR2 are GTSNPN and SVGIG (reference sequence).

With respect to this clonotype: No conserved phenylalanine or tryptophan is present at the end of the CDR3, so a read error is the likely explanation. This sequence joins TRBV5-1 and TRBJ2-7; D may be TRBD1 (6 bases). Trimming pared 4 bases from V and 0 bases from J, leaving 14 bases between. Germline-derived CDR1 and CDR2 are SGHRS and YFSETQ. CDR3 length: 15 residues. The CDR3 sequence is CASSGLQGSSYEQYS. The CDR3 DNA is TGCGCCAGCAGCGGGTTACAGGGTAGCTCCTACGAGCAGTACTCC.